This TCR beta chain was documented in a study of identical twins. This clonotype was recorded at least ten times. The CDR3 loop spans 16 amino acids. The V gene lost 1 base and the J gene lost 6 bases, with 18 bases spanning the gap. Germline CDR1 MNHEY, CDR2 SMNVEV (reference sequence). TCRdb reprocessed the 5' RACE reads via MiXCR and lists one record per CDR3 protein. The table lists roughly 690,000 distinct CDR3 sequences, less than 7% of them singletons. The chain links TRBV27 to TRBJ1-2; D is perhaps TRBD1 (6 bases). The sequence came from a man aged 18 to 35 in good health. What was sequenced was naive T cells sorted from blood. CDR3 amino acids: CASSLFGVGGGHGYTF. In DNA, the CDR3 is TGTGCCAGCAGTTTATTCGGAGTAGGAGGGGGACATGGCTACACCTTC.